This TCR beta chain is drawn from a study of CD8 T cells in ankylosing spondylitis. Whole-study findings and limits: Reactive arthritis synovial fluid and blood were previously reported to contain some motif variants.

This clonotype came up a few times. The antigen remains undetermined. The V end was cut by 4 bases, the J end by 3 bases, with 17 bases between. The length of the CDR3 is 16 residues. The V gene's germline CDR1 is LGHNA and CDR2 YNFKEQ. TCRdb recomputed calls from the 5' RACE reads with MiXCR, one row per CDR3 protein. Of around 250,000 distinct CDR3 sequences detected, 18% appear once; the ten largest clones hold under 40%. The rearrangement links TRBV4-2 to TRBJ2-3; D is perhaps TRBD1 (6 bases). Sequenced input: blood, either unsorted or a sorted T cell fraction (not recorded which). This TCR was sampled from a male donor with ankylosing spondylitis or in good health (not recorded which). This CDR3 is CASSLEEGRGTDTQYF. Here the CDR3 DNA reads TGTGCCAGCAGCCTCGAAGAGGGCAGGGGTACAGATACGCAGTATTTT.